This TCR beta chain was sequenced for a study of read filtering for tumor transcriptome and immune sequencing. Study-level results: Approximately 80% of IR-seq clonotypes had one read, totaling around 3.4% of reads; RNA-seq: 74.6% and 44.6%.

Germline CDR1 reads SNHLY; CDR2 reads FYNNEI. Trimming took 9 bases from V and 7 from J, leaving 19 bases between them. This CDR3 is built from 14 residues. The library was built from around 400 ng RNA with molecular barcoded adaptors for alpha/delta and beta/gamma chains. TCRdb recomputed calls from the reads with MiXCR, one row per CDR3 protein. Of about 39,000 distinct CDR3 sequences in the sample, around 15% were seen once. This clonotype was counted at least ten times. Its antigen is unknown. The receptor comes from a donor at least 40 years old with multiple myeloma. The V gene is TRBV2, the J gene TRBJ1-5; maybe TRBD1 (6 bases). Sequencing was done on a sample of a population of CD138-negative cells sorted from bone marrow. DNA for the CDR3: TGTGCCAGTACGACAGGACCTCCCGGCCAGCCCCAGCATTTT. Translating gives CASTTGPPGQPQHF.